Here is one T cell receptor beta chain with its context. TCRdb reprocessed the 5' RACE reads with MiXCR, giving one entry per CDR3 protein. Here the sample spans tens of thousands of distinct CDR3 sequences, 27% being singletons. The data were taken from a study of CD8 T cells in ankylosing spondylitis. This receptor was identified in a male donor with ankylosing spondylitis or in good health (not recorded which). Material: blood, either unsorted or a sorted T cell fraction (not recorded which).

The CDR3 DNA is TGTGCCAGCAGCCGACAGGGTTTAAGCACAGATACGCAGTATTTT. The encoded protein is CASSRQGLSTDTQYF. This rearrangement joins TRBV12-3 or TRBV12-4 to TRBJ2-3, with 7 bases that match TRBD1. This CDR3 comprises 15 residues. The trim removed 6 bases at V and 0 bases at J, leaving 6 bases unmatched.